The text below deals with one TCR beta chain. Its target antigen remains unknown. One base away there is no much larger clone; base qualities are not given. The cohort comprised hundreds of healthy bone marrow donors. At the time of sampling, every cohort member was nominally healthy, though immune exposures that went unrecorded were likely present. The donor tested CMV seronegative, placing the donor among the 352 seronegative members of the cohort. A peripheral blood sample was provided by each donor, and peripheral blood mononuclear cells were used for TCR beta sequencing. Genomic DNA was extracted from the blood cell samples with the Qiagen DNeasy Blood Extraction Kit. This record belongs to a study of cytomegalovirus exposure and HLA in healthy donors (TCRdb year 2017). For the study in its entirety: In an earlier analysis of 450 to 750 of the donors, 276 Gb of sequence data and some 100 million unique TCR beta sequences from about 179 million T cells were reported. An early release covering roughly 580 HLA-typed donors comprised about 300 gigabases of sequencing data and approximately 80 million unique TCR sequences. Of the 350 to 450 genotyped donors, over 80% were placed in the genetic ancestry cluster associated with self-reported Caucasian donors. The aim of the study was to test whether cataloging public T cell receptors could identify signatures of past pathogen exposure. Using immunosequencing, the study profiled T cell repertoires from some 670 subjects and related those repertoires to cytomegalovirus serostatus. A separate validation cohort of some 130 different subjects was used in addition to the roughly 700-subject first cohort. To predict cytomegalovirus infection status, the study brought together high-throughput TCR immunosequencing, statistical association of individual TCRs with disease status, and machine learning. A later analysis re-examined previously published TCR beta repertoires from more than 550 donors and added high-resolution HLA genotyping to investigate patterns of TCR occurrence. The later analysis used no new phenotypic data to find candidate immune exposures, relying instead on TCR beta sequences and their occurrence across donors. To decide whether each TCR beta V gene segment behaved as functional or pseudogenic, an earlier analysis of some 600 of the donors relied on high-throughput TCR beta sequencing. Alongside the repertoire data, information on donor age, sex, ethnicity and CMV serostatus was compiled. A later genetic analysis took genome-wide SNP genotypes for about three fifths of the roughly 670 donors and used that subset as a discovery cohort. All discovery cohort repertoires had been generated on a single sequencing platform. Class I and class II HLA loci were covered by the typing at four-digit resolution. Typing coverage varied by locus: about 620-630 donors for A, B, C, DRB1 and DQB1; approximately 500 for DQA1; about 600 for DPA1; 400 to 480 for DPB1. Because of strong linkage in the cohort, five DR-DQ haplotypes were treated as single units for association and clustering. Among about 370 genotyped donors of the cohort, an average of approximately 240,000 unique TCR beta nucleotide sequences was sequenced per donor, of which about 18% were non-productive. What the research found in general, with its limitations: According to a later genetic analysis, donors in an Asian-associated ancestry cluster had fewer N-insertions in productive TCRs than the approximately 630-donor mean. According to a later analysis, most CMV-associated TCR beta chains appeared to be HLA-restricted, and the HLA associations seemed to be driven largely by CMV exposure. The presence/absence analyses assumed that sequencing depth was roughly uniform across donors, and that assumption may not be true. Cytomegalovirus status was reported to be diagnosed by the classifier with high specificity and sensitivity in both the original and validation cohorts. A cluster of highly shared sequence variants was judged likely to be a technical artifact of the sequencing pipeline. Specific HLA alleles were associated with 15,000 to 20,000 TCR beta sequences at a false discovery rate of 0.05 in a later analysis. The earlier analysis of 587 of the donors excluded 15 to 20 rarely observed V segments, including chromosome 9 orphons, because counts were too low. A later analysis reported that several top co-occurrence clusters appeared linked to parvovirus B19, influenza, CMV and Epstein-Barr virus. A later analysis found that HLA-associated TCR beta chains were more clonally expanded and had lower generation probabilities than equally common non-associated chains. Linkage disequilibrium might explain the correlated functional status among segregating V segments, but an unknown experimental factor could not be ruled out. It was suggested by the authors that the approach could potentially be generalized to other disease states and immunological phenotypes. This cohort had only TCR beta chains sequenced, and the lack of alpha or paired-chain data limited which features could be detected. While some public TCRs were present in many individuals, most TCR sequences turned up only very rarely across donors. In an earlier analysis of around 600 of the donors, most TCR beta V segments appeared in productive rearrangements about 87% or about 30% of the time, broadly matching IMGT annotations. In a later analysis, the rate of TCR association differed among HLA loci, with DRB1 alleles having the most associated TCRs and HLA-C alleles having the fewest. Because some donors lacked HLA typing at each locus, the association tests relied only on the typed subset. The study gave a list of under 200 TCR beta chains associated with cytomegalovirus. A later genetic analysis associated a missense DCLRE1C variant with V-gene and J-gene trimming of TCR beta chains, and an independent cohort replicated the association. A further reported finding was that TCR beta sequences accurately predicted the HLA-A and HLA-B alleles for most subjects in the first cohort. Some IMGT-functional V segments, including TRBV6-2 and TRBV6-3, could not be told apart with the 87-base-pair reads, so those segments were excluded. The only immune exposure information available for the cohort was CMV serostatus. When HLA alleles, especially DR and DQ, strongly co-occurred, TCR associations were difficult to assign to individual alleles. Three of the identified cytomegalovirus-associated TCR beta chains were confirmed in vitro to be specific for cytomegalovirus antigens.

V is reduced by 4 bases and J by 0 bases, leaving a spacing of 6 bases between them. The CDR3 contains 13 residues, cysteine and phenylalanine counted. Only the CDR3 DNA stays, 39 bases, in frame from base 1. The germline V gene supplies CDR1 SGHDN and CDR2 FVKESK. Libraries came from the immunoSEQ multiplex PCR assay. For the multiplex PCR, a mixture combining 60 forward primers for TCR Vbeta segments and 13 reverse primers for TCR Jbeta segments was used. The CDR3 region of rearranged TCR beta genes was amplified from genomic DNA with a multiplex PCR assay. Amplified TCR beta libraries were sequenced as 87-base-pair reads on the Illumina HiSeq System. The authors' analysis ran thus. In a later analysis, some 80 million unique TCR beta chains were counted across the 666 repertoires, and roughly 10 million of these chains were shared by at least two donors. Raw reads were error-corrected and collapsed into unique sequences by a nearest-neighbor algorithm in which closely related sequences were merged to remove PCR and sequencing errors. Alignment of CDR3 sequences to IMGT reference sequences was used to assign V, D and J gene segments. Each retained sequence needed at least a six-nucleotide match to both a V gene segment and a J gene segment. A rearrangement counted as productive if the CDR3 had no stop codons and remained in frame with V and J, and every other rearrangement counted as non-productive. CDR3 was defined by IMGT convention, running from the second conserved V-encoded cysteine to the conserved J-encoded phenylalanine. In an earlier analysis of around 570 of the donors, sequences lacking an unambiguous match to a single V gene segment were excluded. An earlier analysis of 587 of the donors called V segments functional above 56.7% productive rearrangements and segregating when the between-donor standard deviation exceeded 5%. A statistical classification framework was built to diagnose cytomegalovirus status from the catalog of TCR beta chain sequences. In a later analysis, TCR nucleotide sequences were compared against IMGT/GENE-DB human TR gene sequences so that V and J genes could be assigned. The TCRdist pipeline was used in a later analysis to assign CDR3 sequences and most-parsimonious VDJ recombination scenarios. In a later analysis, each TCR beta chain was defined by its CDR3 amino acid sequence together with its V-gene family, and reads lacking a unique V-gene family were excluded. As a way to deal with suspected cross-contamination and a sequencing artifact, a later analysis dropped hundreds of nucleotide sequences that were highly shared and had low generation probability. In a later analysis, a clonal expansion index for each public chain was calculated from normalized within-repertoire ranks of inferred template counts. In a later analysis, generation probabilities were computed using a VDJ recombination model fitted to out-of-frame rearrangements, and the results were checked against IGoR. In a later analysis, hypergeometric tests were used to score TCR-TCR, TCR-HLA and TCR-CMV co-occurrence, with a repertoire-size bias correction applied to TCR pairs. A later analysis estimated false discovery rates by permuting HLA or CMV assignments 20 times. In a later analysis, co-occurring TCRs were grouped using DBSCAN, and TCRdist sequence similarity was added for clustering within HLA-allele-positive subsets. For co-occurrence clustering, repertoires with fewer than 30,000 or more than 120,000 public chains were excluded, along with about five repertoires with anomalous nucleotide sharing. TCRdb took this table from immuneACCESS and kept in-frame rearrangements with V and J called. Such tables lack part of the clones; where checked against another copy, unresolved V genes explain under half of the gap, and the rest is unexplained. D and trimming come from the DNA, and the V and J calls and clone size come from that table. The sample includes tens of thousands of clones, with 80% observed a single time. Of the sample, 0.8% to 1.1% is held by the ten largest clones.

The sample was PBMCs. This TCR came from a male donor in good health and CMV-seronegative. Rearrangement joined TRBV14 to TRBJ2-5; the D gene is possibly TRBD2, with 5 bases matching. The bases are TGTGCCAGCAGCCGAGGGTACCAAGAGACCCAGTACTTC. Its protein is CASSRGYQETQYF. With the rest looked up from the reference TRBV14 and TRBJ2-5 genes rather than sequenced, the full variable domain is EAGVTQFPSHSVIEKGQTVTLRCDPISGHDNLYWYRRVMGKEIKFLLHFVKESKQDESGMPNNRFLAERTGGTYSTLKVQPAELEDSGVYFCASSRGYQETQYFGPGTRLLVL.